This is a list of T cell receptor beta chains from one sample in a study of T cells after yellow fever vaccination. Using its own MiXCR run on the 5' RACE reads, TCRdb lists one record per CDR3 protein. The data contain 40,000 or so distinct CDR3 sequences, about 6.8% of them singletons. Here the sequenced sample was CD8+ T cells not binding an NS4B(214-222) dextramer, sorted from PBMCs, taken 45 days after the yellow fever booster vaccination. Receptors originate from a man aged 25-45 years who received the YFV17D yellow fever vaccine. Both conserved end residues are part of each CDR3. Expanded clones get a size class; other rows say once, few or many, or leave the size out.

size	V	J	length	CDR3
many	TRBV11-2	TRBJ2-1	19	CASGGVGTSGSFSYNEQFF
many	TRBV20-1	TRBJ2-7	13	CSARSGQGYEQYF
many	TRBV5-1	TRBJ2-3	20	CASSLEEGASGDSFTDTQYF
many	TRBV20-1	TRBJ2-5	16	CSARTSGAKPQETQYF
many	TRBV7-6	TRBJ1-3	15	CASSLYGGGGNTIYF
NA	TRBV28	TRBJ2-7	14	CASSSRGRTYEQYF
many	TRBV12-3/TRBV12-4	TRBJ2-2	11	CASKITGELFF
many	TRBV25-1	TRBJ2-7	15	CASTVGAGPSYEQYF
many	TRBV4-3	TRBJ2-1	16	CASSPLADSSYNEQFF
few	TRBV1	TRBJ2-1	18	CTSSQDSRPGYPLNEQFF
NA	TRBV19	TRBJ2-7	13	CASSIFPSYEQYF
many	TRBV6-1	TRBJ2-1	13	CASWGRGGNEQFF
many	TRBV6-2/TRBV6-3	TRBJ2-7	13	CASSWRTDYEQYF
NA	TRBV24-1	TRBJ2-3	16	CATSAMGLAGVTTQYF